This T cell receptor (beta chain) appears in the sequencing data of a study of spatial heterogeneity in lung cancer. Study-wide context: Detected sequences consistently included more beta-chain ones than alpha-chain ones. Points from the study as a whole: In blood, ubiquitous expanded tumor TCRs appeared more at resection than follow-up.

The presence of a unique molecular identifier marked each TCR cDNA molecule. TCRdb itself ran the 5' RACE reads through MiXCR, one entry per CDR3 protein. The sample records roughly 40,000 distinct CDR3 sequences, approximately 6.8% being singletons. The ends were cut back, 2 bases at V and 5 bases at J, with 13 bases in the middle. From germline, CDR1 is KGHSH and CDR2 LQKENI. The CDR3 extends over 14 amino acids. The time point was: sample taken at primary tumor resection. Without sorting, whole RNA was sequenced from tumor, nontumor lung or frozen PBMC. This clonotype has ten or more counts. Its target is unknown.

The sample was PBMCs, taken at surgery. This rearrangement joins TRBV18 to TRBJ2-7; D may be TRBD2 (6 bases). The receptor comes from a female donor with early-stage non-small cell lung cancer. Here the CDR3 DNA reads TGTGCCAGCTCACCAGGCCGGGGGTACCACGAGCAGTACTTC. Its translation: CASSPGRGYHEQYF.